This TCR beta chain came from a study of cytomegalovirus exposure and HLA in healthy donors. The V gene's germline CDR1 is SGHRS and CDR2 YFSETQ. Trimming left V 0 bases short and J 4 bases short, with 4 bases between. This CDR3 is 12 amino acids long. This clone was picked up a small number of times. The same CDR3 arises from other DNA sequences in this sample as well. In the PCR, 60 Vbeta and 13 Jbeta primers were used. Sequencing used immunoSEQ multiplex PCR; TCRdb keeps in-frame clones, though not all of them. Of 190,000 or so clones listed, over 75% are singletons. The sequenced material came from PBMCs. The gene calls are TRBV5-1 and TRBJ1-2; D remains ambiguous. This sequence was found in a boy aged 2 to 9 in good health and CMV-seronegative. The CDR3 is CASSLGSYGYTF. The CDR3 nucleotides read TGCGCCAGCAGCTTGGGTAGCTATGGCTACACCTTC.